This TCR beta chain originates from a study of regulatory T cells in long-lasting Graves disease. There are a few counts of this clonotype. This sample's time point: newly diagnosed GD, antithyroid drugs for less than 3 months. PBMCs were the source of the RNA used for TCR sequencing. American Thyroid Association guidelines were used to diagnose Graves' disease. Per the germline V gene, CDR1 is SGDLS and CDR2 is YYNGEE. The CDR3 extends over 12 amino acids. The J segment lost 6 bases and the V segment lost 4 bases, leaving 2 bases of the junction unmatched. Construction of the TCR beta libraries employed iRepertoire HTBI primers in conjunction with Arm-PCR of CDR3 regions. TCRdb recomputed calls from the multiplex PCR reads with MiXCR, one row per CDR3 protein. This sample has some 240,000 distinct CDR3 sequences, with around 19% found just once. These data were also filed under a second study, of T cells in Graves' hyperthyroidism and ophthalmopathy.

This sample comprised peripheral blood mononuclear cells (PBMCs), obtained at new diagnosis, from a patient treated with antithyroid drugs. The chain has TRBV9 and TRBJ2-7; TRBD1 aligns across 9 bases. This receptor was obtained from a young woman with Graves disease. The CDR3, as DNA: TGTGCCAGCAGCATGACAGGGGGCGAGCAGTACTTC. It yields the protein CASSMTGGEQYF.